This record looks at one TCR beta chain sequence and its context. What it binds is unknown. The data belong to a study of identical twins. Template switching supplied a universal primer site; unique molecular identifiers were carried on the cDNA. TCRdb processed the 5' RACE reads anew with MiXCR; each CDR3 protein has one entry. The sample includes hundreds of thousands of distinct CDR3 sequences, 6.1% seen only once; the top ten take 1.5% to 2%. Study-wide results and limits: Insertion counts were lower in abundant cord blood beta clonotypes, a trend that memory repertoires did not show.

All donors were healthy, and all were Caucasian. The CDR3 is 13 residues long. CDR1 and CDR2 (germline): LGHDT, YNNKEL (reference sequence). Deletions cut 4 bases from V and 8 bases from J, with 9 bases between. The specimen sequenced was naive T cells sorted from blood. The sequence came from a man younger than 30 in good health. V is TRBV3-1 and J is TRBJ1-6; maybe TRBD1 (5 bases). The CDR3 coding sequence is TGTGCCAGCAGCCCGGGCAGGGATTCACCCCTCCACTTT. This gives the protein CASSPGRDSPLHF.